The 24 T cell receptor beta chains presented below share a single source sample, sequenced in a study of T cell changes during pregnancy in multiple sclerosis. TCRdb keeps only in-frame clones here, not all; method: immunoSEQ multiplex PCR. The data contain roughly 84,000 clones, around 93% of them seen just once; the ten biggest clones take up less than 1.5%. The specimen was peripheral blood, collected in the third trimester of pregnancy. Receptor source: a female donor in good health, enrolled as a control in a pregnancy study.

In this sample, this clone turned up once. The chain links TRBV5-1 to TRBJ1-6; possible D gene TRBD1, 5 bases. The CDR3 loop spans 15 amino acids. Trimming cost V 0 bases and J 7 bases, with 11 bases left between them. Per germline, CDR1 SGHRS and CDR2 YFSETQ. In DNA form, the CDR3 reads TGCGCCAGCAGCTTGGAAGGGGCTGGGAATTCACCCCTCCACTTT. Amino acid sequence: CASSLEGAGNSPLHF.

The chain links TRBV7-9 to TRBJ1-5, with D possibly TRBD1 on 5 matching bases. V shed 1 base and J shed 2 bases, with 12 bases lying between them. The CDR3 is made up of 16 amino acids. Germline assignment: CDR1 SEHNR and CDR2 FQNEAQ (reference sequence). The CDR3 is CASSLGSSRGNQPQHF. The CDR3 DNA reads TGTGCCAGCAGCTTAGGTTCCAGCAGGGGCAATCAGCCCCAGCATTTT.

This chain's CDR3 is CASRDTRYEQFF. In DNA, the CDR3 is TGTGCCAGCCGGGACACCAGGTATGAGCAGTTCTTC. The V gene is TRBV2, the J gene TRBJ2-1, with a tentative D call TRBD1 (6 bases). V was cut by 8 bases and J by 8 bases, with 13 bases left in between. In germline, CDR1 is SNHLY, CDR2 FYNNEI. The CDR3 runs to 12 residues. The full variable domain, its missing parts supplied by reference TRBV2 and TRBJ2-1, is EPEVTQTPSHQVTQMGQEVILRCVPISNHLYFYWYRQILGQKVEFLVSFYNNEISEKSEIFDDQFSVERPDGSNFTLKIRSTKLEDSAMYFCASRDTRYEQFFGPGTRLTVL.

This chain links TRBV5-6 with TRBJ2-7, with 10 bases that match TRBD1. The CDR3 runs to 16 residues. The trim removed 0 bases at V and 2 bases at J, leaving 5 bases unmatched. Germline CDR1 and CDR2: SGHDT and YYEEEE. CDR3 loop: CASSLGQGAPTYEQYF. DNA for the CDR3: TGTGCCAGCAGCTTGGGACAGGGGGCGCCCACCTACGAGCAGTACTTC.

The V and J genes are TRBV19 and TRBJ1-5; a weak D match, TRBD1 (6 bases). This CDR3 spans 15 amino acids. V was cut by 4 bases and J by 4 bases, with 14 bases left in between. Germline values: CDR1 LNHDA, CDR2 SQIVND (reference sequence). CDR3 protein: CASSTTSTGNQPQHF. In nucleotides, the CDR3 is TGTGCCAGTAGTACCACCTCAACAGGGAATCAGCCCCAGCATTTT.

This rearrangement joins TRBV27 to TRBJ1-2; TRBD1 might be the D (5 bases). CDR1 is MNHEY, CDR2 SMNVEV, per germline (reference sequence). V was clipped by 5 bases and J by 4 bases, with 8 bases between them. The CDR3 runs to 12 residues. CDR3 DNA: TGTGCCAGCAGTGACAGTCCCTATGGCTACACCTTC. Amino acids: CASSDSPYGYTF.

The chain couples TRBV18 to TRBJ1-4, with unresolved D. The V and J ends lost 3 bases and 6 bases respectively, with 8 bases between them. The CDR3 has 13 amino acids. The germline gives CDR1 KGHSH, CDR2 LQKENI. Here the CDR3 reads CASSPVRDEKLFF. The CDR3 coding sequence is TGTGCCAGCTCACCGGTGCGAGATGAAAAACTGTTTTTT. The complete variable domain, with remaining parts taken from reference TRBV18 and TRBJ1-4, reads NAGVMQNPRHLVRRRGQEARLRCSPMKGHSHVYWYRQLPEEGLKFMVYLQKENIIDESGMPKERFSAEFPKEGPSILRIQQVVRGDSAAYFCASSPVRDEKLFFGSGTQLSVL.

J is TRBJ2-5 and V is TRBV25-1; a weak D match, TRBD2 (5 bases). The CDR3 runs to 14 residues. CDR1 and CDR2 from the germline V gene are MGHDK and SYGVNS. Between the trimmed V and J ends, which lost 3 bases and 5 bases, there was a span of 13 bases. CDR3 sequence (DNA): TGTGCCAGCAGTGAGACGAGGGCTAGGGAGACCCAGTACTTC. This encodes CASSETRARETQYF.

The V and J genes are TRBV27 and TRBJ2-1; possibly TRBD2 for D (5 bases). Germline CDR1 is MNHEY and CDR2 is SMNVEV (reference sequence). V lost 6 bases to trimming and J lost 0 bases, with 18 bases between them. The CDR3 is 17 amino acids. The CDR3 DNA is TGTGCCAGCAGCCATGTCGGGCGGGCCAGCTCCTACAATGAGCAGTTCTTC. This gives the protein CASSHVGRASSYNEQFF.

CDR3 sequence reads: CASSEEGIGAYEQYF. The CDR3 DNA sequence: TGTGCCAGCAGTGAAGAAGGGATAGGGGCCTACGAGCAGTACTTC. The J gene is TRBJ2-7, the V gene TRBV2, with D perhaps matching TRBD1 (5 bases). This CDR3 spans 15 amino acids. Trimming cost V 1 base and J 2 bases, with 12 bases left between them. CDR1 and CDR2 from the germline V gene are SNHLY and FYNNEI.

This chain connects TRBV2 to TRBJ2-1; no firm D call. This CDR3 has 11 residues. V was pared by 6 bases and J by 9 bases, with 9 bases between. From germline, CDR1 is SNHLY and CDR2 FYNNEI. CDR3 protein: CASRGLGEQFF. The DNA for the CDR3 is TGTGCCAGCAGGGGCCTTGGTGAGCAGTTCTTC.

This chain connects TRBV4-2 to TRBJ1-5, with D perhaps matching TRBD1 (5 bases). Trimming left V 0 bases short and J 12 bases short, with 21 bases between. The CDR3 extends over 16 amino acids. The germline V gene has CDR1 LGHNA and CDR2 YNFKEQ. The CDR3 reads CASSQDLGEAQVFQHF. The CDR3 DNA reads TGTGCCAGCAGCCAAGATTTAGGGGAGGCCCAGGTATTCCAGCATTTT.

V gene TRBV18 combines with J gene TRBJ1-2, with D possibly TRBD1 on 6 matching bases. CDR1 and CDR2 from the germline V gene are KGHSH and LQKENI. Between the trimmed V and J ends, which lost 3 bases and 7 bases, there was a span of 12 bases. The CDR3 length is 13 residues. The CDR3 protein is CASSPTGEAGYTF. The CDR3 DNA sequence: TGTGCCAGCTCACCGACAGGAGAGGCTGGCTACACCTTC.

The chain employs TRBV7-6 and TRBJ2-2, with 9 bases fitting TRBD2. CDR3 length: 17 amino acids. The V gene end was trimmed by 2 bases and the J gene end by 0 bases; junction bases not matched to a gene: 4. The germline gives CDR1 SGHVS, CDR2 FNYEAQ. The CDR3 loop is CASSLFPSGTNTGELFF. The DNA for the CDR3 is TGTGCCAGCAGCTTATTCCCTAGCGGGACGAACACCGGGGAGCTGTTTTTT.

The V and J genes are TRBV6-5 and TRBJ2-3; the match to TRBD2 covers 11 bases. V gave up 2 bases and J gave up 5 bases; unmatched junction bases: 6. Germline V gene data show CDR1 as MNHEY and CDR2 as SVGAGI. This CDR3 region has 16 residues. DNA of the CDR3: TGTGCCAGCAGTTACGAGGTAGCGGGAGGGCTAGATACGCAGTATTTT. It yields the protein CASSYEVAGGLDTQYF.

The chain combines TRBV5-5 with TRBJ2-7; the D is unclear. The CDR3 is made up of 12 amino acids. Germline lookup yields CDR1 SGHKS and CDR2 YYEKEE (reference sequence). V was trimmed by 6 bases and J by 4 bases, leaving 11 bases between them. CDR3 protein: CASTRILYEQYF. CDR3 nucleotide sequence: TGTGCCAGCACGAGGATATTGTACGAGCAGTACTTC.

The V call is TRBV28, the J call TRBJ2-7; TRBD2 aligns across 11 bases. Germline loops: CDR1 MDHEN, CDR2 SYDVKM. Trimming removed 6 bases from V and 0 bases from J; junction bases left unmatched: 1. The CDR3 runs 14 residues. CDR3 amino acids: CASSTSGSSYEQYF. CDR3 bases: TGTGCCAGCAGCACTAGCGGGAGCTCCTACGAGCAGTACTTC.

The chain is built from TRBV5-1 and TRBJ2-1, with D possibly being TRBD2 (6 bases). Per germline, CDR1 SGHRS and CDR2 YFSETQ. The CDR3 loop spans 14 amino acids. Trimming left V 0 bases short and J 3 bases short, with 7 bases between. The CDR3 nucleotides read TGCGCCAGCAGCTTGGAGGGACTCTACAATGAGCAGTTCTTC. It encodes CASSLEGLYNEQFF. Full variable domain (remainder filled in from reference TRBV5-1 and TRBJ2-1): KAGVTQTPRYLIKTRGQQVTLSCSPISGHRSVSWYQQTPGQGLQFLFEYFSETQRNKGNFPGRFSGRQFSNSRSEMNVSTLELGDSALYLCASSLEGLYNEQFFGPGTRLTVL.

The CDR3 protein is CASSASKGSSYNEQFF. In DNA form, the CDR3 reads TGTGCCAGCAGCGCCTCGAAAGGGAGCTCCTACAATGAGCAGTTCTTC. The V gene is TRBV27, the J gene TRBJ2-1, with D perhaps TRBD2 (5 bases). Between the trimmed V and J ends, which lost 6 bases and 0 bases, there was a span of 15 bases. CDR3 length: 16 amino acids. Germline lookup yields CDR1 MNHEY and CDR2 SMNVEV (reference sequence).

This CDR3 reads CASSIPGQEYNEQFF. As DNA, the CDR3 is TGCGCCAGCAGCATACCGGGACAGGAGTACAATGAGCAGTTCTTC. J is TRBJ2-1 and V is TRBV5-1; 8 bases line up with TRBD1. Germline trimming cut 4 bases from V and 4 bases from J; bases unmatched to any gene: 7. This CDR3 region has 15 residues. Looked up from germline, CDR1 is SGHRS and CDR2 is YFSETQ.

This rearrangement joins TRBV27 to TRBJ2-3; a possible D gene is TRBD2 (6 bases). The V gene's germline CDR1 is MNHEY and CDR2 SMNVEV (reference sequence). V lost 10 bases and J lost 1, with 15 bases in between. The CDR3 is made up of 14 amino acids. The CDR3 loop is CATWSGRGTDTQYF. CDR3 coding DNA: TGTGCCACCTGGAGCGGGCGGGGCACAGATACGCAGTATTTT.

The V and J genes are TRBV7-9 and TRBJ2-1; 8 nucleotides line up with TRBD1. With V trimmed by 5 bases and J by 0 bases, 3 bases remained unmatched. Germline lookup yields CDR1 SEHNR and CDR2 FQNEAQ (reference sequence). CDR3 length: 15 residues. Written as DNA, the CDR3 is TGTGCCAGCAGCCTACAGGGGGGCTCCTACAATGAGCAGTTCTTC. It codes for CASSLQGGSYNEQFF.

V gene TRBV5-5 combines with J gene TRBJ1-5, with a weak D call TRBD1 (5 bases). Germline assignment: CDR1 SGHKS and CDR2 YYEKEE (reference sequence). V lost 4 bases and J lost 6, with 17 bases in between. The CDR3 spans 15 residues. The CDR3 DNA reads TGTGCCAGCAGCCAATACGGGGGTCTGGGTCAGCCCCAGCATTTT. Translated: CASSQYGGLGQPQHF. Complete variable domain (other parts from reference TRBV5-5 and TRBJ1-5): DAGVTQSPTHLIKTRGQQVTLRCSPISGHKSVSWYQQVLGQGPQFIFQYYEKEERGRGNFPDRFSARQFPNYSSELNVNALLLGDSALYLCASSQYGGLGQPQHFGDGTRLSIL.

The rearrangement links TRBV25-1 to TRBJ1-2; 8 positions agree with TRBD1. From germline, CDR1 is MGHDK and CDR2 SYGVNS. The CDR3 covers 15 residues. J was trimmed by 3 bases and V by 1 base; bases with no gene match: 4. CDR3 in amino acids: CASSEFTGGDYGYTF. CDR3 nucleotide sequence: TGTGCCAGCAGTGAATTCACAGGGGGGGACTATGGCTACACCTTC.